This TCR beta chain appears in the sequencing data of a study of human T cells and chemical hapten exposure. From the RACE reads, TCRdb called clonotypes with MiXCR, one entry per CDR3 protein. The table has approximately 260,000 distinct CDR3 sequences, approximately 7.5% seen once. The sample's time point: pre-sensitization, week 0. Treatment in this sample: therapeutic diphenylcyclopropenone sensitization with weekly scalp DPC. Germline CDR1 SGHTA, CDR2 FQGNSA. V was cut by 4 bases and J by 0 bases, with 12 bases left in between. The CDR3 extends over 15 amino acids. The sequence came from a man aged 18 to 35 with alopecia areata. Some clones in this sample may be carry-over from other donors' samples. The source was whole blood, collected in connection with sensitization to the hapten diphenylcyclopropenone (DPC). This sequence joins TRBV7-2 and TRBJ1-2, with a possible D match to TRBD1 (6 bases). CDR3 coding DNA: TGTGCCAGCAGCTCCCCCGACAGGACTAACTATGGCTACACCTTC. Translation: CASSSPDRTNYGYTF.